These 24 T cell receptor beta chains were sequenced from one sample in a study of shared clonotypes between healthy human individuals. The protocol was immunoSEQ multiplex PCR, while the TCRdb copy is restricted to in-frame clones and leaves out a portion. The table lists about 490,000 clones, 78% of them singletons. Sequencing was done on a sample of PBMCs. Receptors were obtained from a woman in her thirties or forties in good health. Some clones in this sample may be carry-over from other donors' samples.

The chain uses TRBV10-3 and TRBJ2-2, with 9 bases fitting TRBD1. CDR1 and CDR2 (germline): ENHRY, SYGVKD. CDR3 length: 15 residues. V was clipped by 6 bases and J by 2 bases; unmatched bases: 4. CDR3 residues: CAISTGGGNTGELFF. The DNA of the CDR3 is TGTGCCATCAGCACAGGGGGCGGAAACACCGGGGAGCTGTTTTTT.

This sequence joins TRBV27 and TRBJ1-1; unclear D gene. Germline CDR1 and CDR2: MNHEY and SMNVEV (reference sequence). The CDR3 spans 14 residues. V lost 6 bases to trimming and J lost 1 base, with 12 bases between them. The CDR3 DNA is TGTGCCAGCAGCCCCTCCCGGGGGAACACTGAAGCTTTCTTT. Translated: CASSPSRGNTEAFF.

This clone showed up just a few times. The V and J genes are TRBV28 and TRBJ1-2; D not certain. Germline CDR1 and CDR2: MDHEN and SYDVKM. The CDR3 consists of 11 residues. The V end was cut by 6 bases, the J end by 5 bases, with 7 bases between. As DNA, the CDR3 is TGTGCCAGCAGCCCACAGTATGGCTACACCTTC. Amino acid sequence: CASSPQYGYTF.

V is TRBV21-1 and J is TRBJ2-1; the listed D gene, TRBD2, was not tested against the DNA. TRBV21-1 is a pseudogene segment. The CDR3 spans 16 residues. The CDR3 bases are TGTGCCAGCAGCAAAGCCGGGACTACCGTCGGCAATGAGCAGTTCTTC. Translated: CASSKAGTTVGNEQFF.

The chain recombines TRBV7-2 with TRBJ2-3; D is possibly TRBD2 (6 bases). Germline V CDR1 and CDR2: SGHTA, FQGNSA. The V gene lost 5 bases and the J gene lost 2 bases, with 17 bases spanning the gap. CDR3 length: 16 residues. CDR3 amino acids: CASSQEWDLITDTQYF. The CDR3 nucleotides are TGTGCCAGCAGCCAAGAATGGGACTTAATCACAGATACGCAGTATTTT.

This clone was observed a handful of times. This chain uses TRBV27 with TRBJ2-7, with D hard to call. V was trimmed by 0 bases and J by 6 bases, leaving 12 bases between them. The CDR3 runs 14 residues. CDR1 and CDR2 (germline): MNHEY, SMNVEV (reference sequence). This CDR3 is CASSLSNMWVEQYF. The CDR3 bases are TGTGCCAGCAGTTTATCGAACATGTGGGTCGAGCAGTACTTC.

The chain employs TRBV5-1 and TRBJ2-5; TRBD2 matches 8 bases. The CDR3 covers 15 residues. Germline V CDR1 and CDR2: SGHRS, YFSETQ. Germline trimming cut 4 bases from V and 2 bases from J; bases unmatched to any gene: 7. CDR3 amino acids: CASSNAGTRQETQYF. Here the CDR3 DNA reads TGCGCCAGCAGCAACGCCGGGACTAGACAAGAGACCCAGTACTTC.

The V call is TRBV6-6, the J call TRBJ2-7; D is unresolved. This CDR3 comprises 12 residues. Looked up from germline, CDR1 is MNHNY and CDR2 is SVGAGI (reference sequence). V was shortened by 5 bases and J by 3 bases, with 8 bases between the two germline ends. This CDR3 is CASSRSLYEQYF. The CDR3 DNA is TGTGCCAGCAGTCGCTCCCTCTACGAGCAGTACTTC.

Regarding this clone: Other DNA sequences in the same sample also yield this CDR3. The chain couples TRBV5-1 to TRBJ2-1; 13 positions match TRBD2. V was clipped by 4 bases and J by 5 bases; unmatched bases: 3. The CDR3 is 15 amino acids. Germline CDR1 SGHRS, CDR2 YFSETQ. The CDR3 coding sequence is TGCGCCAGCAGCCCGGGACTAGCGGGAAACAATGAGCAGTTCTTC. Translating gives CASSPGLAGNNEQFF. The complete variable domain, with remaining parts taken from reference TRBV5-1 and TRBJ2-1, reads KAGVTQTPRYLIKTRGQQVTLSCSPISGHRSVSWYQQTPGQGLQFLFEYFSETQRNKGNFPGRFSGRQFSNSRSEMNVSTLELGDSALYLCASSPGLAGNNEQFFGPGTRLTVL.

The chain has TRBV2 and TRBJ1-1; D call uncertain. With 4 bases removed from V and 0 bases from J, the gap between germline ends came to 6 bases. This CDR3 region has 13 residues. Germline V gene sequence: CDR1 SNHLY, CDR2 FYNNEI. As DNA, the CDR3 is TGTGCCAGCAGTGGGGCCCTGAACACTGAAGCTTTCTTT. Residues: CASSGALNTEAFF.

This chain connects TRBV29-1 to TRBJ1-4; a possible D gene is TRBD1 (6 bases). Trimming left V 4 bases short and J 6 bases short, with 15 bases between. CDR1 is SQVTM and CDR2 is ANQGSEA in the germline V gene. This CDR3 has 14 residues. CDR3 nucleotide sequence: TGCAGCGTTGGGGTGGCAGGGGTTGATGAAAAACTGTTTTTT. Its translation: CSVGVAGVDEKLFF.

Comment on this clone: This could be a read error, since a much larger clone is one nucleotide away. In the same sample, other DNA sequences code for this CDR3. The chain is built from TRBV29-1 and TRBJ2-5; 8 nucleotides match TRBD2. The CDR3 sequence is 14 residues long. CDR1 and CDR2 (germline): SQVTM, ANQGSEA. V shed 3 bases, J shed 2 bases, and the junction held 5 bases outside the gene matches. The CDR3, as DNA: TGCAGCGTTGAGCTCGGGAGGGGTCAAGAGACCCAGTACTTC. The encoded protein is CSVELGRGQETQYF. The entire variable domain, with the rest obtained from reference TRBV29-1 and TRBJ2-5, is as follows: SAVISQKPSRDICQRGTSLTIQCQVDSQVTMMFWYRQQPGQSLTLIATANQGSEATYESGFVIDKFPISRPNLTFSTLTVSNMSPEDSSIYLCSVELGRGQETQYFGPGTRLLVL.

V and J are TRBV18 and TRBJ2-2, with 8 bases aligning to TRBD1. Germline V CDR1 and CDR2: KGHSH, LQKENI. J lost 6 bases, V lost 2 bases, and 5 bases had no gene match. The CDR3 runs to 15 residues. This chain's CDR3 is CASSPSTGGSGELFF. DNA for the CDR3: TGTGCCAGCTCACCATCCACAGGGGGTTCCGGGGAGCTGTTTTTT.

The chain employs TRBV7-2 and TRBJ1-4; 10 bases map to TRBD1. This CDR3 is built from 17 residues. Germline trimming cut 2 bases from V and 2 bases from J; bases unmatched to any gene: 5. Germline CDR1 reads SGHTA; CDR2 reads FQGNSA. This chain's CDR3 is CASSLLRGQGTNEKLFF. The CDR3 nucleotides are TGTGCCAGCAGCTTACTCCGGGGACAGGGGACTAATGAAAAACTGTTTTTT.

The chain recombines TRBV30 with TRBJ2-7, with 10 bases identical to TRBD1. The CDR3 is 17 amino acids. J gave up 2 bases and V 2 bases, and 12 bases lay outside the gene matches. Per germline, CDR1 GTSNPN and CDR2 SVGIG (reference sequence). The DNA for the CDR3 is TGTGCCTGGAGTAAAGGGACAGGGGTCGTCATCACCTACGAGCAGTACTTC. This gives the protein CAWSKGTGVVITYEQYF.

This clone turned up a few times. At one end, the junction sequence differs from germline, possibly due to a read error. The chain links TRBV18 to TRBJ2-7; 9 bases are a match to TRBD1. Germline V gives CDR1 KGHSH, CDR2 LQKENI. The CDR3 extends over 13 amino acids. The CDR3 DNA reads TGTGCCAGCACACCGGGACAGGGCGACGAGCAGTACTTC. This gives the protein CASTPGQGDEQYF.

This CDR3 reads CASSLSSETQYF. The CDR3 nucleotides read TGTGCCAGCAGCCTTAGTTCGGAGACCCAGTACTTC. The chain uses TRBV7-2 and TRBJ2-5; D unclear. The CDR3 is 12 amino acids. Deletions cut 5 bases from V and 5 bases from J, with 9 bases between. The germline V gene has CDR1 SGHTA and CDR2 FQGNSA.

The rearrangement joins TRBV11-1 to TRBJ2-1; 12 nucleotides line up with TRBD2. V dropped 4 bases and J dropped 7; count of bases not matched to a gene: 11. The germline gives CDR1 SGHAT, CDR2 FQDESV (reference sequence). This CDR3 is built from 17 residues. CDR3 bases: TGTGCCAGCAGCTCTAGACTAGCGGGAGAAAGAGAAAATGAGCAGTTCTTC. Residues: CASSSRLAGERENEQFF. Using reference TRBV11-1 and TRBJ2-1 for the parts outside the CDR3, the full variable domain is EAEVAQSPRYKITEKSQAVAFWCDPISGHATLYWYRQILGQGPELLVQFQDESVVDDSQLPKDRFSAERLKGVDSTLKIQPAELGDSAMYLCASSSRLAGERENEQFFGPGTRLTVL.

The gene calls are TRBV9 and TRBJ1-5; D is unclear. CDR1 is SGDLS, CDR2 YYNGEE, per germline. The CDR3 is 14 residues long. V was trimmed by 0 bases and J by 3 bases, leaving 7 bases between them. In DNA form, the CDR3 reads TGTGCCAGCAGCGTAGCCGGGATCAATCAGCCCCAGCATTTT. This encodes CASSVAGINQPQHF.

With respect to this clone: The same CDR3 arises from other DNA sequences in this sample as well. The genes are TRBV18 and TRBJ2-7; weak D call: TRBD2 (6 bases). Trimming removed 0 bases from V and 7 bases from J, with 10 bases in between. CDR3 length: 13 amino acids. Germline assignment: CDR1 KGHSH and CDR2 LQKENI. The CDR3 DNA reads as TGTGCCAGCTCACCACCGGGAGGCTATGAGCAGTACTTC. Encoded protein: CASSPPGGYEQYF.

This clone was observed once. The rearrangement uses TRBV10-3 and TRBJ2-1; possibly TRBD1 for D (5 bases). V dropped 1 base and J dropped 15 bases, with 10 bases sitting between them. CDR3 length: 11 amino acids. CDR1 is ENHRY and CDR2 is SYGVKD in the germline V gene. Here the CDR3 DNA reads TGTGCCATCAGTGAGTTAGGAAGGGGGTTCTTC. Its protein is CAISELGRGFF.

The V gene is TRBV28, the J gene TRBJ1-2, with D unresolved. Trimming left V 8 bases short and J 3 bases short, with 13 bases between. The V gene's germline CDR1 is MDHEN and CDR2 SYDVKM. The CDR3 covers 13 residues. CDR3 sequence (DNA): TGTGCCAGCGGGGAATTTGGATACTATGGCTACACCTTC. Its protein is CASGEFGYYGYTF.

Note on this clone: Compared with germline, one end of the junction differs, possibly owing to a read error. The chain recombines TRBV7-7 with TRBJ2-2; D is perhaps TRBD1 (6 bases). The CDR3 is made up of 18 amino acids. Germline V lookup: CDR1 SSHAT, CDR2 FNYEAQ (reference sequence). This CDR3 is CASSPSPGTSLRTGELFF. The CDR3 DNA is TGTGCTAGCAGCCCTTCACCCGGGACATCTTTGAGGACCGGGGAGCTGTTTTTT.

The chain links TRBV4-3 to TRBJ1-4; D is undetermined. Trimming cost V 0 bases and J 5 bases, with 10 bases left between them. CDR3 length equals 15 residues. Germline V CDR1 and CDR2: LGHNA, YSLEER. The CDR3: CASSQEVARNEKLFF. The CDR3 DNA follows: TGCGCCAGCAGCCAAGAAGTGGCCAGAAATGAAAAACTGTTTTTT.